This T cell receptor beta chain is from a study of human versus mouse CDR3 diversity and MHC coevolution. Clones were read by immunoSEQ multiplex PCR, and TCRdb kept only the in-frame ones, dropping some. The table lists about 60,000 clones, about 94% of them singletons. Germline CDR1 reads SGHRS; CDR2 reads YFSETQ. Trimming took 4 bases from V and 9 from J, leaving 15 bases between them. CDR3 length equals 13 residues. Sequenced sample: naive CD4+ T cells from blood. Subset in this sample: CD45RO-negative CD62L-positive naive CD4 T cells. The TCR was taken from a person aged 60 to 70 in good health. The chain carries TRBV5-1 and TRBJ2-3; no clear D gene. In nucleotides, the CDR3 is TGCGCCAGCAGCGCGGAAAGCTCTTACACGCAGTATTTT. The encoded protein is CASSAESSYTQYF.